Below, 24 T cell receptor beta chains from the same sample are listed, as sequenced in a study of CD8 T cells in Susac syndrome. RNA, at about 0.5 to 1 ug, was reverse transcribed with random hexamers. MiXCR was run by TCRdb on the immunoSEQ multiplex PCR reads, yielding one entry per CDR3 protein. The sample records some 130,000 distinct CDR3 sequences, 90% to 95% being singletons. The sample taken for sequencing was CD4+ T cells from PBMCs. The receptors were gathered from a human donor with multiple sclerosis.

This clonotype was seen just once. J is TRBJ2-3 and V is TRBV3-1; a possible D gene is TRBD1 (5 bases). V was trimmed by 1 base and J by 2 bases, leaving 7 bases between them. Germline values: CDR1 LGHDT, CDR2 YNNKEL (reference sequence). This CDR3 has 14 residues. The CDR3 nucleotides read TGTGCCAGCAGCCAAGGGACACTCACAGATACGCAGTATTTT. It yields the protein CASSQGTLTDTQYF.

A word on this clonotype: A junction boundary mismatches the germline segment, possibly from a read error. This sequence joins TRBV12-5 and TRBJ1-5; no reliable D call. CDR1 is LGHNT, CDR2 FRNRAP, per germline. The CDR3 is 21 residues long. In DNA, the CDR3 is TGTGCTAGTGGTTTGGCACGCCGCGGCCTTCTTCCGACCGGTGGGCATCATCCCCAGCATTTT. Encoded protein: CASGLARRGLLPTGGHHPQHF.

The chain carries TRBV5-6 and TRBJ2-2; TRBD2 might be the D (6 bases). The CDR3 is 15 amino acids. V lost 4 bases to trimming and J lost 6 bases, with 16 bases between them. The germline gives CDR1 SGHDT, CDR2 YYEEEE. Here the CDR3 reads CASSLTSSGAGELFF. CDR3 bases: TGTGCCAGCAGCCTTACGTCCTCGGGGGCCGGGGAGCTGTTTTTT.

The chain employs TRBV5-1 and TRBJ1-1, with D possibly matching TRBD1 (6 bases). The V and J ends lost 1 base and 6 bases respectively, with 16 bases between them. The germline V gene encodes CDR1 SGHRS and CDR2 YFSETQ. CDR3 size: 15 residues. The CDR3 region has the DNA TGCGCCAGCAGCTTGATGGGGGGCGCAAAAGCTGAAGCTTTCTTT. Amino acid sequence: CASSLMGGAKAEAFF.

The CDR3 bases are TGCAGTGCTCACCGGCCGCCGACTGGGGAGACCCAGTACTTC. It is translated as CSAHRPPTGETQYF. The chain is built from TRBV20-1 and TRBJ2-5; D remains ambiguous. Germline CDR1 is DFQATT and CDR2 is SNEGSKA (reference sequence). Trimming took off 5 bases at V and 5 bases at J, with 18 bases between the two ends. CDR3 length: 14 amino acids.

The V and J genes are TRBV15 and TRBJ2-1; 14 bases are a match to TRBD2. The CDR3 is 13 residues long. Germline V CDR1 and CDR2: LNHNV, YYDKDF (reference sequence). J gave up 8 bases and V 8 bases, and 2 bases lay outside the gene matches. The CDR3 DNA reads as TGTGCCACCCGGACTAGCGGGAGGTATGAGCAGTTCTTC. It is translated as CATRTSGRYEQFF.

This sequence joins TRBV3-1 and TRBJ1-2; TRBD1 is a possible D gene (6 bases). The germline gives CDR1 LGHDT, CDR2 YNNKEL (reference sequence). The CDR3 sequence is 12 residues long. Trimming left V 3 bases short and J 8 bases short, with 10 bases between. The CDR3 spells CASSQGAGGYTF. CDR3 coding DNA: TGTGCCAGCAGCCAGGGGGCGGGCGGCTACACCTTC.

The chain carries TRBV5-1 and TRBJ2-2, with TRBD2 matching over 7 bases. In germline, CDR1 is SGHRS, CDR2 YFSETQ. This CDR3 region has 16 residues. J gave up 5 bases and V 4 bases, and 11 bases lay outside the gene matches. CDR3 region: CASSRYREVETGELFF. The CDR3 nucleotides are TGCGCCAGCAGCCGTTACCGGGAGGTCGAGACCGGGGAGCTGTTTTTT.

This clonotype appeared a single time. This chain connects TRBV19 to TRBJ1-1, with 11 bases matching TRBD1. This CDR3 has 18 amino acids. V dropped 9 bases and J dropped 2; count of bases not matched to a gene: 17. Germline assignment: CDR1 LNHDA and CDR2 SQIVND (reference sequence). CDR3 sequence: CASSPLWTGGSGNTEAFF. CDR3 coding DNA: TGTGCCAGCAGTCCCCTTTGGACAGGGGGCAGTGGAAACACTGAAGCTTTCTTT. The whole variable domain, remainder taken from reference TRBV19 and TRBJ1-1, is DGGITQSPKYLFRKEGQNVTLSCEQNLNHDAMYWYRQDPGQGLRLIYYSQIVNDFQKGDIAEGYSVSREKKESFPLTVTSAQKNPTAFYLCASSPLWTGGSGNTEAFFGQGTRLTVV.

This clonotype was seen a few times. The chain uses TRBV6-4 and TRBJ1-1; D is unclear. V lost 5 bases and J 1 base, leaving 8 bases between the germline ends. The CDR3 runs to 13 residues. Looked up from germline, CDR1 is MRHNA and CDR2 is SNTAGT. The CDR3 loop is CASSLQRNTEAFF. In DNA, the CDR3 is TGTGCCAGCAGTTTACAGAGGAACACTGAAGCTTTCTTT.

V is TRBV29-1 and J is TRBJ2-1, with D possibly TRBD2 on 6 matching bases. The length of the CDR3 is 14 residues. V was pared by 4 bases and J by 12 bases, with 22 bases between. CDR1 and CDR2 (germline): SQVTM, ANQGSEA. The CDR3 coding sequence is TGCAGCGTTGCGGCTAGCGTTTCTACAATGAGGCAGTTCTTC. Translation gives CSVAASVSTMRQFF.

J is TRBJ1-1 and V is TRBV28, with TRBD1 as a possible D gene (5 bases). The CDR3 sequence is 15 residues long. Per the germline V gene, CDR1 is MDHEN and CDR2 is SYDVKM. V shed 6 bases and J shed 5 bases, with 19 bases lying between them. The CDR3 is CASRPWGRGDTEAFF. The CDR3, as DNA: TGTGCCAGCAGGCCATGGGGCCGGGGGGATACTGAAGCTTTCTTT.

This chain's CDR3 is CSVGESSGNTIYF. The CDR3 nucleotides read TGCAGCGTTGGAGAGAGCTCTGGAAACACCATATATTTT. The J gene is TRBJ1-3, the V gene TRBV29-1; D gene unclear. The V gene lost 4 bases and the J gene lost 0 bases, with 7 bases spanning the gap. The germline V gene encodes CDR1 SQVTM and CDR2 ANQGSEA. The CDR3 extends over 13 amino acids.

The rearrangement uses TRBV4-2 and TRBJ2-5; D gene unclear. The CDR3 runs to 14 residues. CDR1 LGHNA and CDR2 YNFKEQ come from the germline V gene. V lost 5 bases and J 0 bases, leaving 10 bases between the germline ends. The CDR3 DNA sequence: TGTGCCAGCAGCTACCGTCCGTACCAAGAGACCCAGTACTTC. It yields the protein CASSYRPYQETQYF.

The table lists this clonotype with a few counts. The chain combines TRBV5-1 with TRBJ2-3; either TRBD1 or TRBD2 may supply D (6 bases each). V dropped 3 bases and J dropped 3 bases, with 23 bases sitting between them. CDR1 is SGHRS and CDR2 is YFSETQ in the germline V gene. The CDR3 covers 18 residues. The CDR3, as DNA: TGCGCCAGCAGCTACGGCCACGGAGGGACAAGGCGAACAGATACGCAGTATTTT. It yields the protein CASSYGHGGTRRTDTQYF.

The CDR3 sequence: CASSLEAAYNEQFF. The CDR3 DNA reads as TGCGCCAGCAGCTTGGAAGCGGCGTACAATGAGCAGTTCTTC. The chain employs TRBV5-1 and TRBJ2-1, with a possible D match to TRBD2 (5 bases). The CDR3 length is 14 residues. CDR1 is SGHRS and CDR2 is YFSETQ in the germline V gene. Between the trimmed V and J ends, which lost 0 bases and 4 bases, there was a span of 8 bases.

The V call is TRBV20-1, the J call TRBJ2-1; 9 bases align to TRBD2. V was pared by 1 base and J by 6 bases, with 7 bases of the junction left unmatched. Germline V gene sequence: CDR1 DFQATT, CDR2 SNEGSKA (reference sequence). The CDR3 contains 15 residues. CDR3 sequence: CSARGTLAGINEQFF. The CDR3 nucleotides are TGCAGTGCTAGAGGTACTCTAGCGGGGATCAATGAGCAGTTCTTC.

The table lists this clonotype with a count of one. This rearrangement joins TRBV5-1 to TRBJ2-2, with 10 bases that match TRBD1. This CDR3 is built from 18 residues. Germline loops: CDR1 SGHRS, CDR2 YFSETQ. J was trimmed by 6 bases and V by 0 bases; bases with no gene match: 11. CDR3 coding DNA: TGCGCCAGCAGCTTGGGGAGACAGGGGGCCGGAAGGGCCGGGGAGCTGTTTTTT. Translated: CASSLGRQGAGRAGELFF.

This chain connects TRBV7-6 to TRBJ1-4; D is uncertain. This CDR3 spans 13 amino acids. The germline V and J ends were trimmed by 0 bases and 6 bases, with 5 bases remaining between them. CDR1 and CDR2 (germline): SGHVS, FNYEAQ. CDR3 amino acids: CASSLARDEKLFF. CDR3 coding DNA: TGTGCCAGCAGCTTAGCGAGGGATGAAAAACTGTTTTTT. Based on the CDR3 plus reference TRBV7-6 and TRBJ1-4, the full variable domain is GAGVSQSPRYKVTKRGQDVALRCDPISGHVSLYWYRQALGQGPEFLTYFNYEAQQDKSGLPNDRFSAERPEGSISTLTIQRTEQRDSAMYRCASSLARDEKLFFGSGTQLSVL.

The chain carries TRBV7-2 and TRBJ2-3; the match to TRBD1 covers 7 bases. CDR1 and CDR2 (germline): SGHTA, FQGNSA. This CDR3 is built from 13 residues. Trimming took 7 bases from V and 4 from J; bases not matched to a gene: 5. The CDR3 is CASNRGGADTQYF. In DNA, the CDR3 is TGTGCCAGCAATAGAGGGGGCGCAGATACGCAGTATTTT.

The chain links TRBV7-2 to TRBJ2-3, with 10 bases identical to TRBD2. The germline gives CDR1 SGHTA, CDR2 FQGNSA. This CDR3 has 16 residues. V lost 5 bases, J lost 6 bases, and 11 bases stayed unmatched. This CDR3 reads CASSHGGAGGPDTQYF. The CDR3 DNA sequence: TGTGCCAGCAGCCACGGGGGAGCGGGGGGGCCGGATACGCAGTATTTT.

The chain carries TRBV20-1 and TRBJ1-1; 9 nucleotides agree with TRBD1. After removal of 1 base from V and 8 bases from J, the junction contained 11 bases not matched to a gene. The germline V gene encodes CDR1 DFQATT and CDR2 SNEGSKA (reference sequence). The CDR3 is 15 amino acids. DNA for the CDR3: TGCAGTGCTAGAGCAGGGTATTCGGGACAGGGAGAAGCTTTCTTT. This translates into CSARAGYSGQGEAFF.

The V gene is TRBV23-1, the J gene TRBJ2-3; TRBD1 aligns across 10 bases. TRBV23-1 is labeled an ORF, and its function is uncertain. This CDR3 spans 18 amino acids. J was trimmed by 0 bases and V by 8 bases; bases with no gene match: 14. CDR3: CASCYRDRGSGSTDTQYF. DNA for the CDR3: TGCGCCAGCTGCTACCGGGACAGGGGTTCAGGGAGCACAGATACGCAGTATTTT.

The chain couples TRBV29-1 to TRBJ2-3, with 7 bases matching TRBD1. The CDR3 length is 16 residues. From germline, CDR1 is SQVTM and CDR2 ANQGSEA. With 4 bases clipped from V and 1 base from J, the junction kept 11 bases outside the gene matches. The CDR3 DNA follows: TGCAGCGTTGCGGACAGGACTCCCGAAGGCACAGATACGCAGTATTTT. Its translation: CSVADRTPEGTDTQYF.